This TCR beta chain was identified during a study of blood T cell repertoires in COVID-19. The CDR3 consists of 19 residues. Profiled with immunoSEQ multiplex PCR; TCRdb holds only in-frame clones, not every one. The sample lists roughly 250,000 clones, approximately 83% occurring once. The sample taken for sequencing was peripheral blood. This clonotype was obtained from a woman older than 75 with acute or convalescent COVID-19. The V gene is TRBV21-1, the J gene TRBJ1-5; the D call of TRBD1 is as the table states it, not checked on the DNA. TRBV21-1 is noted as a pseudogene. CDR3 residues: CASSLGRGPTGQLNQPQHF. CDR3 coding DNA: TGTGCCAGCAGCCTTGGCCGGGGTCCAACGGGACAGCTCAATCAGCCCCAGCATTTT.